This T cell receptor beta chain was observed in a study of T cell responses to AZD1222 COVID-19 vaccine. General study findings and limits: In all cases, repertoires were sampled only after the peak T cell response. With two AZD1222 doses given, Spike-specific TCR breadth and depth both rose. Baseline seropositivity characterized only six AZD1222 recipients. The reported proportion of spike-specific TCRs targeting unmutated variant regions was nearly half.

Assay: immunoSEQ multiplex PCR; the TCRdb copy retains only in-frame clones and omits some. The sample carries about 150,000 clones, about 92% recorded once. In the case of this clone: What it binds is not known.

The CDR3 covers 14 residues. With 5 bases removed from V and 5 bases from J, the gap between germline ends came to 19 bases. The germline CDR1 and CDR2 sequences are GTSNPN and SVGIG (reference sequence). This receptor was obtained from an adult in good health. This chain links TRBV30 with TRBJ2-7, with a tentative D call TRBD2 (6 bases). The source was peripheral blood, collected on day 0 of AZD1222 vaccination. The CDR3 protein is CAWGYGAGQHEQYF. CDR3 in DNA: TGTGCCTGGGGGTACGGGGCGGGGCAGCACGAGCAGTACTTC.